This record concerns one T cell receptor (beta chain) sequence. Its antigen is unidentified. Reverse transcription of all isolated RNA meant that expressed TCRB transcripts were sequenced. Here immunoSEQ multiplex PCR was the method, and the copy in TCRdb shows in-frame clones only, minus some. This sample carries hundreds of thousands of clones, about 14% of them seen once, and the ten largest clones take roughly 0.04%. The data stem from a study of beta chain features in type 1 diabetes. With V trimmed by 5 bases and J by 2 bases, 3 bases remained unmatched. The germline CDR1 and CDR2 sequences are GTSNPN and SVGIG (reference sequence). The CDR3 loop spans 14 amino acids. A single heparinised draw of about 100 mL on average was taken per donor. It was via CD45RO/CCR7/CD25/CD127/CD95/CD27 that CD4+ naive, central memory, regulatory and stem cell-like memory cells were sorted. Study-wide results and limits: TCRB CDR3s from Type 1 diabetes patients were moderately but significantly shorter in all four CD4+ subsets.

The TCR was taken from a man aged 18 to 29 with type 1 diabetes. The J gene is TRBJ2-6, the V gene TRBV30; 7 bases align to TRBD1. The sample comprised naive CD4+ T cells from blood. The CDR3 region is CAWSTGAGANVLTF. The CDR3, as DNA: TGTGCCTGGTCAACAGGGGCTGGGGCCAACGTCCTGACTTTC.